This T cell receptor beta chain was observed in a study of T cell responses to AZD1222 COVID-19 vaccine. Regarding the study as a whole: White British donors predominated, females outnumbered males, and clonal diversity was possibly underestimated. Repertoires were obtained only post-peak T cell response. At baseline, seropositivity was found in only a handful of AZD1222 recipients. Nearly half of spike-specific TCRs reportedly target unmutated variant regions.

The data were produced by immunoSEQ multiplex PCR, yet TCRdb's version contains in-frame clones alone and is incomplete. The table lists over 120,000 clones, about 91% of them singletons, with 1.9% in the top ten. CDR1 and CDR2 from the germline V gene are SGHNT and YYREEE (reference sequence). The CDR3 covers 14 residues. V was shortened by 0 bases and J by 0 bases, with 3 bases between the two germline ends. Concerning this clone: Antigen: not known.

This sample comprised peripheral blood, obtained on day 0 of AZD1222 vaccination. The chain carries TRBV5-4 and TRBJ2-2; D gene uncertain. The sequence came from an adult in good health. Written as DNA, the CDR3 is TGTGCCAGCAGCTTGGTTACGAACACCGGGGAGCTGTTTTTT. It specifies CASSLVTNTGELFF.